Following are 26 T cell receptor beta chains from one sample sequenced in a study of patients and donors after allogeneic stem cell transplantation. A single record per CDR3 protein comes from TCRdb applying MiXCR to the RT-PCR reads. The table has about 160,000 distinct CDR3 sequences, about two fifths seen once; the top ten hold around 50%. Sequenced: blood, either unsorted or a sorted T cell fraction (not recorded which). The receptors stem from a human donor who was either an allogeneic HSCT recipient or a stem cell or donor lymphocyte infusion donor (not recorded which). It is not recorded whose cells these are; they may come from a transplant donor.

V and J are TRBV10-2 and TRBJ2-3, with a weak D call TRBD2 (6 bases). This CDR3 is 14 amino acids long. Per the germline V gene, CDR1 is WSHSY and CDR2 is SAAADI. Trimming removed 7 bases from V and 6 bases from J, with 17 bases in between. For the CDR3, the DNA is TGCGCCAGCAAGGACACAGGCCGGGGGGATACGCAGTATTTT. This encodes CASKDTGRGDTQYF.

This clonotype occurred a few times. The J gene is TRBJ1-5, the V gene TRBV9; TRBD1 is a possible D gene (5 bases). V lost 4 bases, J lost 6 bases, and 17 bases lay in between. This CDR3 has 15 residues. The germline V gene encodes CDR1 SGDLS and CDR2 YYNGEE. The CDR3: CASSPRGRDRQPQHF. CDR3 in DNA: TGTGCCAGCAGCCCCCGCGGCCGGGACCGTCAGCCCCAGCATTTT.

This chain links TRBV4-3 with TRBJ1-2; possible D gene TRBD1, 6 bases. V shed 3 bases and J shed 0 bases, with 8 bases lying between them. This CDR3 has 14 residues. Germline CDR1 is LGHNA and CDR2 is YSLEER. CDR3 region: CASSQGAANYGYTF. CDR3 in DNA: TGCGCCAGCAGCCAGGGGGCGGCTAACTATGGCTACACCTTC.

This clonotype was seen more than once but under ten times. The chain is built from TRBV7-2 and TRBJ1-1; D may be TRBD1 (6 bases). There are 15 residues in the CDR3. V was trimmed by 1 base and J by 4 bases, leaving 13 bases between them. The germline V gene has CDR1 SGHTA and CDR2 FQGNSA. CDR3 protein: CASSLDGLQGTEAFF. CDR3 DNA sequence: TGTGCCAGCAGCTTAGACGGTTTACAGGGCACTGAAGCTTTCTTT.

This chain links TRBV12-3 or TRBV12-4 with TRBJ1-2; TRBD1 is a possible D gene (5 bases). Trimming left V 7 bases short and J 8 bases short, with 17 bases between. This CDR3 region has 13 residues. CDR3 protein: CASTRDRLGGYTF. DNA for the CDR3: TGTGCCAGCACCCGAGACAGACTGGGAGGCTACACCTTC.

V gene TRBV10-3 combines with J gene TRBJ2-7; the match to TRBD1 covers 8 bases. Trimming cost V 8 bases and J 1 base; bases outside gene matches: 1. The CDR3 contains 12 residues. In germline, CDR1 is ENHRY, CDR2 SYGVKD. Here the CDR3 reads CAIRTGSYEQYF. The CDR3 DNA sequence: TGTGCCATCCGGACAGGGTCCTACGAGCAGTACTTC.

This clonotype showed up just a few times. The chain has TRBV6-5 and TRBJ1-2, with D possibly TRBD1 on 6 matching bases. Trimming took off 7 bases at V and 4 bases at J, with 16 bases between the two ends. Germline V gives CDR1 MNHEY, CDR2 SVGAGI. This CDR3 region has 14 residues. CDR3 nucleotides: TGTGCCAGCACCCCCGGGGGGCCTGCCTATGGCTACACCTTC. Protein product: CASTPGGPAYGYTF.

This clonotype was counted only a few times. The rearrangement joins TRBV10-3 to TRBJ1-6; D unresolved. This CDR3 has 16 residues. Germline V gene lookup returns CDR1 ENHRY and CDR2 SYGVKD. Trimming pared 0 bases from V and 7 bases from J, leaving 13 bases between. This CDR3 reads CAISESVGSQNSPLHF. As DNA, the CDR3 is TGTGCCATCAGTGAGTCCGTCGGGTCGCAAAATTCACCCCTCCACTTT.

The chain carries TRBV19 and TRBJ1-5, with no clear D. The CDR3 has 15 residues. The V end was cut by 0 bases, the J end by 0 bases, with 6 bases between. Germline CDR1 reads LNHDA; CDR2 reads SQIVND (reference sequence). The CDR3 region has the DNA TGTGCCAGTAGTATAGAAGGGTATAGCAATCAGCCCCAGCATTTT. This gives the protein CASSIEGYSNQPQHF.

This chain uses TRBV30 with TRBJ1-1, with 7 bases aligning to TRBD1. The V and J ends lost 5 bases and 2 bases, in that order; junction bases with no gene match: 2. This CDR3 comprises 12 residues. From germline, CDR1 is GTSNPN and CDR2 SVGIG (reference sequence). The CDR3 region is CAWGQVNTEAFF. The CDR3 DNA reads TGTGCCTGGGGACAGGTTAACACTGAAGCTTTCTTT.

This rearrangement joins TRBV12-3 or TRBV12-4 to TRBJ2-3; 8 bases map to TRBD2. J lost 3 bases, V lost 7 bases, and 9 bases had no gene match. CDR3 size: 15 residues. Here the CDR3 DNA reads TGTGCCAGCAACCTACTCCGGGGGGGTACAGATACGCAGTATTTT. Amino acid sequence: CASNLLRGGTDTQYF.

This clonotype was observed a few times. CDR3 in DNA: TGTGCCAGCAGCGCGGACGGCTATGGCTACACCTTC. Protein: CASSADGYGYTF. The chain uses TRBV9 and TRBJ1-2; D call uncertain. The CDR3 contains 12 residues. The germline V gene encodes CDR1 SGDLS and CDR2 YYNGEE. Trimming took off 3 bases at V and 4 bases at J, with 7 bases between the two ends.

There are a few counts of this clonotype. The V gene is TRBV15, the J gene TRBJ1-1; no definite D call. CDR3 length: 15 residues. Germline V lookup: CDR1 LNHNV, CDR2 YYDKDF (reference sequence). V lost 0 bases to trimming and J lost 4 bases, with 12 bases between them. The CDR3 coding sequence is TGTGCCACCAGCAGAGATTTTCTACAGCTCACTGAAGCTTTCTTT. This translates into CATSRDFLQLTEAFF. The whole variable domain, remainder taken from reference TRBV15 and TRBJ1-1, is DAMVIQNPRYQVTQFGKPVTLSCSQTLNHNVMYWYQQKSSQAPKLLFHYYDKDFNNEADTPDNFQSRRPNTSFCFLDIRSPGLGDTAMYLCATSRDFLQLTEAFFGQGTRLTVV.

This rearrangement joins TRBV9 to TRBJ1-6; D may be TRBD1 (5 bases). V was trimmed by 0 bases and J by 5 bases, leaving 9 bases between them. CDR3 length: 15 amino acids. Germline values: CDR1 SGDLS, CDR2 YYNGEE. CDR3 DNA: TGTGCCAGCAGCGTAGGGTCGGGGGATAATTCACCCCTCCACTTT. Protein product: CASSVGSGDNSPLHF.

The chain couples TRBV7-9 to TRBJ2-1; D is undetermined. Trimming left V 4 bases short and J 2 bases short, with 12 bases between. Germline V gene sequence: CDR1 SEHNR, CDR2 FQNEAQ (reference sequence). The CDR3 totals 15 residues. As DNA, the CDR3 is TGTGCCAGCAGCTCGTCCTTAGCCCCCTACAATGAGCAGTTCTTC. It specifies CASSSSLAPYNEQFF.

There are a few counts of this clonotype. The rearrangement joins TRBV5-1 to TRBJ1-6; tentatively, D is TRBD1 (6 bases). There are 16 residues in the CDR3. V dropped 2 bases and J dropped 7 bases, with 16 bases sitting between them. Per the germline V gene, CDR1 is SGHRS and CDR2 is YFSETQ. The CDR3 is CASSLEAGQQNSPLHF. In nucleotides, the CDR3 is TGCGCCAGCAGCTTAGAGGCCGGACAGCAAAATTCACCCCTCCACTTT.

This rearrangement joins TRBV28 to TRBJ2-3; 7 bases agree with TRBD2. The V gene's germline CDR1 is MDHEN and CDR2 SYDVKM. Trimming removed 2 bases from V and 2 bases from J; junction bases left unmatched: 16. This CDR3 contains 19 residues. The chain's CDR3 is CASSLGGDPRYPITDTQYF. The CDR3 region has the DNA TGTGCCAGCAGTTTAGGGGGGGACCCGAGGTACCCTATCACAGATACGCAGTATTTT.

The chain carries TRBV6-5 and TRBJ1-1, with D uncertain. CDR1 and CDR2 (germline): MNHEY, SVGAGI. This CDR3 spans 15 amino acids. The V end was cut by 5 bases, the J end by 3 bases, with 16 bases between. CDR3 DNA: TGTGCCAGCAGTCCCGGTAGGGAAGTTGACACTGAAGCTTTCTTT. Translated, it gives CASSPGREVDTEAFF.

The rearrangement links TRBV7-8 to TRBJ1-1; tentative D call: TRBD1 (5 bases). Trimming left V 2 bases short and J 2 bases short, with 9 bases between. The CDR3 consists of 14 residues. Germline V CDR1 and CDR2: SGHVS, FQNEAQ. This CDR3 reads CASSLTQGNTEAFF. The CDR3 bases are TGTGCCAGCAGCTTAACTCAGGGAAACACTGAAGCTTTCTTT.

V and J are TRBV27 and TRBJ1-6, with 7 bases aligning to TRBD1. V lost 6 bases and J lost 5; bases outside the gene matches: 7. The CDR3 length is 15 residues. Germline V CDR1 and CDR2: MNHEY, SMNVEV (reference sequence). The CDR3 region is CASSDLTGNNSPLHF. The CDR3 bases are TGTGCCAGCAGCGACTTGACAGGGAATAATTCACCCCTCCACTTT.

This clonotype was detected a few times. The genes are TRBV4-3 and TRBJ1-2, with 12 bases aligning to TRBD1. J was trimmed by 4 bases and V by 3 bases; bases with no gene match: 6. The CDR3 is made up of 16 amino acids. The germline V gene has CDR1 LGHNA and CDR2 YSLEER. CDR3: CASSQAGTGGVYGYTF. In DNA, the CDR3 is TGCGCCAGCAGCCAGGCCGGGACAGGGGGCGTCTATGGCTACACCTTC.

This clonotype was seen more than once but under ten times. The chain joins TRBV25-1 to TRBJ1-3; D is possibly TRBD1 (5 bases). Trimming removed 5 bases from V and 0 bases from J, with 14 bases in between. The CDR3 sequence is 16 residues long. In germline, CDR1 is MGHDK, CDR2 SYGVNS. CDR3: CASSHPTAYSGNTIYF. CDR3 coding DNA: TGTGCCAGCAGTCACCCGACAGCTTACTCTGGAAACACCATATATTTT.

This chain links TRBV6-1 with TRBJ1-3, with TRBD1 as a possible D gene (6 bases). Germline V lookup: CDR1 MNHNS, CDR2 SASEGT. V was clipped by 3 bases and J by 4 bases, with 10 bases between them. The CDR3 runs 14 residues. The CDR3 nucleotides are TGTGCCAGCAGTGAGCAGGGGACAGGAAACACCATATATTTT. Protein product: CASSEQGTGNTIYF.

V and J are TRBV12-3 or TRBV12-4 and TRBJ1-1; D remains unclear. Between the trimmed V and J ends, which lost 3 bases and 8 bases, there was a span of 16 bases. This CDR3 has 14 amino acids. The CDR3 protein is CASSFGTSYVEAFF. CDR3 bases: TGTGCCAGCAGTTTCGGCACATCTTACGTCGAAGCTTTCTTT.

The chain is built from TRBV9 and TRBJ1-2; D not certain. The CDR3 spans 11 residues. Germline assignment: CDR1 SGDLS and CDR2 YYNGEE. V lost 3 bases and J 3 bases, leaving 3 bases between the germline ends. The CDR3 DNA reads as TGTGCCAGCAGCGCAGACTATGGCTACACCTTC. It is translated as CASSADYGYTF.

This rearrangement joins TRBV28 to TRBJ2-7; tentatively, D is TRBD1 (5 bases). The CDR3 sequence is 15 residues long. The ends were cut back, 4 bases at V and 5 bases at J, with 18 bases in the middle. The germline V gene encodes CDR1 MDHEN and CDR2 SYDVKM. This CDR3 is CASSSYWGKPDEQYV. As DNA, the CDR3 is TGTGCCAGCAGTTCCTACTGGGGCAAGCCGGACGAGCAGTACGTC.